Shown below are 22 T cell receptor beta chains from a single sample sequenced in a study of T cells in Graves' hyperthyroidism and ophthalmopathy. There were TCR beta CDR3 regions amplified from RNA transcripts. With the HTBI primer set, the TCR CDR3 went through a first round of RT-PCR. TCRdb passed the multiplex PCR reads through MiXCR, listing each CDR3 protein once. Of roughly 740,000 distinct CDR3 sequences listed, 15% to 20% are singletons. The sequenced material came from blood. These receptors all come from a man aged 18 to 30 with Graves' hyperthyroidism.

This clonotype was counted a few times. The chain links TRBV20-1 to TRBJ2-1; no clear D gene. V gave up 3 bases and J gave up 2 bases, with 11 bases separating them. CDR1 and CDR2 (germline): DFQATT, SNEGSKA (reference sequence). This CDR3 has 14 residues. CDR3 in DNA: TGCAGTGCTAGGGCTTACAACCCCTACAATGAGCAGTTCTTC. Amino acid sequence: CSARAYNPYNEQFF.

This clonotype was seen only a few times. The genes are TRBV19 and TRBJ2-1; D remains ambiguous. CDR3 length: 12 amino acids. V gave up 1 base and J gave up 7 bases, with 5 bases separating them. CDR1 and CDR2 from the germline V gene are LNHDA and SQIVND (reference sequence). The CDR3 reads CASSIVGNEQFF. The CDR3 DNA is TGTGCCAGTAGTATAGTCGGGAATGAGCAGTTCTTC.

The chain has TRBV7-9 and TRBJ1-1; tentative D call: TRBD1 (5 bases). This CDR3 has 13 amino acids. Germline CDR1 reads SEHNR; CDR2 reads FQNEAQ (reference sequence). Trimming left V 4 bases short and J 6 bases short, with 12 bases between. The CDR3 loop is CASSYGGYAEAFF. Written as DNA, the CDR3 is TGTGCCAGCAGCTATGGGGGTTACGCTGAAGCTTTCTTT. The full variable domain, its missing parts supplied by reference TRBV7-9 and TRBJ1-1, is DTGVSQNPRHKITKRGQNVTFRCDPISEHNRLYWYRQTLGQGPEFLTYFQNEAQLEKSRLLSDRFSAERPKGSFSTLEIQRTEQGDSAMYLCASSYGGYAEAFFGQGTRLTVV.

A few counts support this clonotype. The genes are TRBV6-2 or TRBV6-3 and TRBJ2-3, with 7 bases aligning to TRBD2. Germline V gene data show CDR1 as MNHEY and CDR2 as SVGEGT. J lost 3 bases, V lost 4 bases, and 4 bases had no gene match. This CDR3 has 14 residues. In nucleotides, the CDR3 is TGTGCCAGCAGTTCCCTAGCGGAAACAGATACGCAGTATTTT. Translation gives CASSSLAETDTQYF.

This CDR3 is CASHPARGNTGELFF. CDR3 nucleotides: TGTGCCAGCCACCCGGCGCGGGGAAACACCGGGGAGCTGTTTTTT. The chain is built from TRBV28 and TRBJ2-2, with a tentative D call TRBD2 (6 bases). The CDR3 totals 15 residues. V gave up 8 bases and J gave up 2 bases, with 15 bases separating them. Germline CDR1 is MDHEN and CDR2 is SYDVKM.

The CDR3 loop is CSARDPSNGRYNEQFF. Here the CDR3 DNA reads TGCAGTGCTAGAGATCCTAGCAACGGGAGGTATAATGAGCAGTTCTTC. The chain employs TRBV20-1 and TRBJ2-1; TRBD2 aligns across 7 bases. The germline gives CDR1 DFQATT, CDR2 SNEGSKA (reference sequence). V dropped 0 bases and J dropped 7; count of bases not matched to a gene: 12. This CDR3 is built from 16 residues.

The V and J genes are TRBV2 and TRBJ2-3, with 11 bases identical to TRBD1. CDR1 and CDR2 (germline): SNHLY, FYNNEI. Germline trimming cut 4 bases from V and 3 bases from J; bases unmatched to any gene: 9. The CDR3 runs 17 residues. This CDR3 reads CASSGTGGAPETDTQYF. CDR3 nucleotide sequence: TGTGCCAGCAGTGGGACAGGGGGCGCCCCGGAAACAGATACGCAGTATTTT. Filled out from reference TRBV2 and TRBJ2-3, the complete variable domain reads EPEVTQTPSHQVTQMGQEVILRCVPISNHLYFYWYRQILGQKVEFLVSFYNNEISEKSEIFDDQFSVERPDGSNFTLKIRSTKLEDSAMYFCASSGTGGAPETDTQYFGPGTRLTVL.

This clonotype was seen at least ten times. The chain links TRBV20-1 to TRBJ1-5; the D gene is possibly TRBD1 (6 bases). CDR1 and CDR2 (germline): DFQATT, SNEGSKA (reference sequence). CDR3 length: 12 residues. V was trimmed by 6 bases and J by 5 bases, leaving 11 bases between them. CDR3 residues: CSATGQDQPQHF. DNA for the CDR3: TGCAGTGCCACAGGGCAAGATCAGCCCCAGCATTTT.

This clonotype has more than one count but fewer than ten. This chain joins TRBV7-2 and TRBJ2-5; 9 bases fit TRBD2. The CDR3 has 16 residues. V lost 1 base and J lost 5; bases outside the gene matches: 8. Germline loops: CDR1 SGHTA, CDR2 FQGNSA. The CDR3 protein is CASSLGGGRAGETQYF. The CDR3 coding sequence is TGTGCCAGCAGCTTAGGAGGCGGGAGGGCCGGTGAGACCCAGTACTTC.

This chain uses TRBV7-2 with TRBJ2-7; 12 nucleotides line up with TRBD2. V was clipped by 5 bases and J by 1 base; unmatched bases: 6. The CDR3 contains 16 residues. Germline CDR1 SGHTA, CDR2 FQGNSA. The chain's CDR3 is CASSLRTSGTSYEQYF. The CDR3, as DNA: TGTGCCAGCAGCCTCCGGACTAGCGGGACGTCCTACGAGCAGTACTTC.

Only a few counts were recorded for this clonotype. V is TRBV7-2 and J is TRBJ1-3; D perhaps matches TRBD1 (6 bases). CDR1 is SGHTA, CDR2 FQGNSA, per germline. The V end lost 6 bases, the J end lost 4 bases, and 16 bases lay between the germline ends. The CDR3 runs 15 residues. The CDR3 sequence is CASRGGGPGGNTIYF. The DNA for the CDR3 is TGTGCCAGCAGAGGGGGGGGTCCGGGAGGAAACACCATATATTTT.

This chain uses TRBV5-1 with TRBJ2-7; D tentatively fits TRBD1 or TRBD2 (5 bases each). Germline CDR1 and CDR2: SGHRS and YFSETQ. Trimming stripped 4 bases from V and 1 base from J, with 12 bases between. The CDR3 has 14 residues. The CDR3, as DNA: TGCGCCAGCAGCCCCGGGACGGAATCCTACGAGCAGTACTTC. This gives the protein CASSPGTESYEQYF. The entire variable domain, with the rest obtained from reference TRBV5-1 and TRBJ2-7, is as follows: KAGVTQTPRYLIKTRGQQVTLSCSPISGHRSVSWYQQTPGQGLQFLFEYFSETQRNKGNFPGRFSGRQFSNSRSEMNVSTLELGDSALYLCASSPGTESYEQYFGPGTRLTVT.

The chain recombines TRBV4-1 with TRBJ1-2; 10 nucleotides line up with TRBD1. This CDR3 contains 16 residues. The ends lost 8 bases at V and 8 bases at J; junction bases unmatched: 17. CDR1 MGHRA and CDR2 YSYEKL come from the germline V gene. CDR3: CASSHNPGQGFLGYTF. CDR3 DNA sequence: TGCGCCAGCTCCCACAACCCGGGACAGGGGTTTCTGGGCTACACCTTC.

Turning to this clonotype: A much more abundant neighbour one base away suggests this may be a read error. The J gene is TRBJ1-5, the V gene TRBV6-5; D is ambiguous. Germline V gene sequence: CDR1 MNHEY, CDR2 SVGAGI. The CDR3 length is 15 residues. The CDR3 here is CASSYSRAGLQPRHF. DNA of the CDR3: TGTGCCAGCAGTTACTCGAGGGCGGGTCTTCAGCCCCGGCATTTT.

The CDR3 is CASSLGASGSNTGELFF. In nucleotides, the CDR3 is TGCGCCAGCAGCTTGGGGGCTAGCGGGAGTAACACCGGGGAGCTGTTTTTT. J is TRBJ2-2 and V is TRBV5-1, with 10 bases aligning to TRBD2. This CDR3 comprises 17 residues. CDR1 and CDR2 from the germline V gene are SGHRS and YFSETQ. J gave up 2 bases and V 0 bases, and 4 bases lay outside the gene matches.

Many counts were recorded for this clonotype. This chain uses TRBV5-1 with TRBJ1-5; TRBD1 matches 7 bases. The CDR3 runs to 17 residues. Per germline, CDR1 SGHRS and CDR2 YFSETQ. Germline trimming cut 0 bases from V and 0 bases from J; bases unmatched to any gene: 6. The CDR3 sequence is CASSLGPRGYSNQPQHF. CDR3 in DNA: TGCGCCAGCAGCTTGGGACCCAGGGGGTATAGCAATCAGCCCCAGCATTTT. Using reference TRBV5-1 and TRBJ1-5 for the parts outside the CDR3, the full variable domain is KAGVTQTPRYLIKTRGQQVTLSCSPISGHRSVSWYQQTPGQGLQFLFEYFSETQRNKGNFPGRFSGRQFSNSRSEMNVSTLELGDSALYLCASSLGPRGYSNQPQHFGDGTRLSIL.

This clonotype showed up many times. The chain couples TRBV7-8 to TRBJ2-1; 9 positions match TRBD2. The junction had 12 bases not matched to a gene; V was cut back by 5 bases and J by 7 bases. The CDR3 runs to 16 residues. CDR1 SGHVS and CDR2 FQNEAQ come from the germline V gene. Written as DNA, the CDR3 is TGTGCCAGCAGCCCACAATGGGTAGCGGGAGATAATGAGCAGTTCTTC. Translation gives CASSPQWVAGDNEQFF.

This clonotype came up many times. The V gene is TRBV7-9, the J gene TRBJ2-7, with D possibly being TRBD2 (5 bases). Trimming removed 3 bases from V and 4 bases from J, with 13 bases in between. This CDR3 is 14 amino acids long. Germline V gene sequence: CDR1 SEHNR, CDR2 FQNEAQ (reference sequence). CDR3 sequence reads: CASSLDRAGYEQYF. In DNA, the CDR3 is TGTGCCAGCAGCTTGGACCGGGCGGGTTACGAGCAGTACTTC.

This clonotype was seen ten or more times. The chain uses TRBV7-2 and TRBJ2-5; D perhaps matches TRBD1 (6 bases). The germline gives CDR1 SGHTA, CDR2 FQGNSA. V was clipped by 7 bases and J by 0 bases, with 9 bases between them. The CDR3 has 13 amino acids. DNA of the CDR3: TGTGCCAGCACCACAGGGCACCAAGAGACCCAGTACTTC. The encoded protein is CASTTGHQETQYF.

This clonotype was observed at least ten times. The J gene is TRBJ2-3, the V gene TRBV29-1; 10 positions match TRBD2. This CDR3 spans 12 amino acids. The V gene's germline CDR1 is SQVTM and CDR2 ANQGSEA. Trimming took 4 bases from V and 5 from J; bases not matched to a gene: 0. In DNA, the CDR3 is TGCAGCGTTGGGACTAGCGGAGATACGCAGTATTTT. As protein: CSVGTSGDTQYF.

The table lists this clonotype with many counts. CDR3 protein: CASGTGGLLPLADTQYF. The CDR3 DNA reads TGCGCCAGCGGGACAGGAGGGCTTTTGCCCTTGGCAGATACGCAGTATTTT. This chain connects TRBV5-1 to TRBJ2-3; 8 bases are shared with TRBD1. The CDR3 spans 17 residues. Germline CDR1 and CDR2: SGHRS and YFSETQ. Germline trimming cut 7 bases from V and 4 bases from J; bases unmatched to any gene: 17.

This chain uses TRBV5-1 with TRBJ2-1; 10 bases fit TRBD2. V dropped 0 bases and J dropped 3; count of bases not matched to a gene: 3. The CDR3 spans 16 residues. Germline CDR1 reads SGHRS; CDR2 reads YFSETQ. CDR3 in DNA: TGCGCCAGCAGCTTGGGTGGGACTAGCGTCTACAATGAGCAGTTCTTC. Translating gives CASSLGGTSVYNEQFF.